Listed here is a single T cell receptor beta chain. What it binds is unknown. There were healthy Caucasian individuals from Russia, aged roughly 6 to 100, serving as donors. The CDR3 sequence is 15 residues long. Germline loops: CDR1 ENHRY, CDR2 SYGVKD. Trimming removed 6 bases from V and 3 bases from J; junction bases left unmatched: 6. This specimen comes from a study of blood T cells in healthy people across ages. Study-wide context: Template switching recovered approximately one barcoded beta molecule for every two T cells. Regarding the study as a whole: CMV status of donors was not determined, possibly confounding expanded clonotype changes.

Sample-barcoded 5' priming and a J-beta primer mix drove a second PCR of 7 to 11 cycles. Tags on each cDNA molecule came from a template-switch adaptor with 12 random nucleotides. TCRdb re-derived calls from the 5' RACE reads in MiXCR, one entry per CDR3 protein. The sample contains more than 700,000 distinct CDR3 sequences, roughly 50% of which appear only once. The sequence was collected from an elderly man in good health. The sample taken for sequencing was blood. This chain joins TRBV10-3 and TRBJ1-3; TRBD1 matches 9 bases. CDR3 bases: TGTGCCATCAGCTCACAGGGGGCATATGGAAACACCATATATTTT. This translates into CAISSQGAYGNTIYF.